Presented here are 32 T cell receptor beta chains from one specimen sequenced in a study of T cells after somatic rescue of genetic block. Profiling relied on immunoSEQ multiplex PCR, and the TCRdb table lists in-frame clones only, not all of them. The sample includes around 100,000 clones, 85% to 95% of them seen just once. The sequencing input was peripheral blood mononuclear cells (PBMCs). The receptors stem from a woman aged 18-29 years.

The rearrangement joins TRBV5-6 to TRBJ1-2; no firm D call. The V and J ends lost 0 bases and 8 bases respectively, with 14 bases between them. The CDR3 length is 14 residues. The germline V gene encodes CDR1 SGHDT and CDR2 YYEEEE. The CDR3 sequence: CASSLAASPRGYTF. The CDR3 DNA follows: TGTGCCAGCAGCTTGGCAGCCTCCCCCCGGGGCTACACCTTC.

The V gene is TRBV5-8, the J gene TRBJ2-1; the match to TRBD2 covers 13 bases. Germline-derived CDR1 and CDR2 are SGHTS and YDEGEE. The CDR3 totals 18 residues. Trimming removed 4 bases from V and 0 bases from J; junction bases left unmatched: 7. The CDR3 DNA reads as TGTGCCAGCAGCACTAGCGGGGGGGCCTGGAGCTCCTACAATGAGCAGTTCTTC. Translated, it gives CASSTSGGAWSSYNEQFF.

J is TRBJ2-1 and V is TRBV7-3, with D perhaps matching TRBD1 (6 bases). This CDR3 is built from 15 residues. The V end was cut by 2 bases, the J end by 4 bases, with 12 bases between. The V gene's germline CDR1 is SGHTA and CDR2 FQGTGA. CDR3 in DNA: TGTGCCAGCAGCTTAGGGGGCCCGGGTTACAATGAGCAGTTCTTC. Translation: CASSLGGPGYNEQFF.

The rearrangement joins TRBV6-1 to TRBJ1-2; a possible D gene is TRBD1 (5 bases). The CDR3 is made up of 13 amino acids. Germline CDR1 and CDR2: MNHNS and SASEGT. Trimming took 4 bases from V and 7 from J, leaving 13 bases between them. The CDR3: CASSVSDTGGYTF. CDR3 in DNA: TGTGCCAGCAGTGTCTCGGACACGGGTGGCTACACCTTC.

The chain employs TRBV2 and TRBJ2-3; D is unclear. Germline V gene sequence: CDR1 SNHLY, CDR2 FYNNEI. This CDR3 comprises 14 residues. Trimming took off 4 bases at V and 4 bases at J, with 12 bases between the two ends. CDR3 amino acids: CASSAGPSPDTQYF. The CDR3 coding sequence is TGTGCCAGCAGTGCTGGCCCTTCGCCAGATACGCAGTATTTT.

This CDR3 reads CASNRVGSSLGPGELFF. DNA of the CDR3: TGTGCCAGCAACCGGGTGGGATCCTCCCTTGGACCCGGGGAGCTGTTTTTT. V usage is TRBV11-3 and J usage is TRBJ2-2; D gene uncertain. V lost 7 bases and J 6 bases, leaving 24 bases between the germline ends. The CDR3 consists of 17 residues. The germline V gene encodes CDR1 SGHNT and CDR2 YENEEA.

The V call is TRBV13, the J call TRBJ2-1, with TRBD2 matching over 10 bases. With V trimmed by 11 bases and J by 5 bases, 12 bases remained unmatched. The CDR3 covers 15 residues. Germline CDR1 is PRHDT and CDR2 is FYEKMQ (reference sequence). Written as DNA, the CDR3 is TGTGCCGGTTACTTTTGGACTAGCGGAAACAATGAGCAGTTCTTC. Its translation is CAGYFWTSGNNEQFF.

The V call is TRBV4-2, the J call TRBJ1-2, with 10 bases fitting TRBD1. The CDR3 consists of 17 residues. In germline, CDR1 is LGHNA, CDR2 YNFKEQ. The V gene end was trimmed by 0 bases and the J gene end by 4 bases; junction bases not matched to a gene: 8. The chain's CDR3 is CASSQDWSGDRGYGYTF. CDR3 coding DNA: TGTGCCAGCAGCCAAGATTGGTCAGGGGACAGGGGCTATGGCTACACCTTC.

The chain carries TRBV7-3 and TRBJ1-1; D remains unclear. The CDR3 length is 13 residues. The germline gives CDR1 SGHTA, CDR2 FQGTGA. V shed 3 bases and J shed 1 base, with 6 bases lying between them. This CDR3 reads CASSFMENTEAFF. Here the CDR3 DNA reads TGTGCCAGCAGCTTTATGGAGAACACTGAAGCTTTCTTT.

Here the CDR3 reads CASSPSSGKVRFYGYTF. The CDR3 DNA is TGTGCCAGCAGCCCCTCCTCAGGAAAGGTTAGGTTCTATGGCTACACCTTC. This chain joins TRBV28 and TRBJ1-2; D is undetermined. The germline V gene has CDR1 MDHEN and CDR2 SYDVKM. The CDR3 sequence is 17 residues long. V lost 6 bases and J lost 4, with 24 bases in between.

This CDR3 reads CASSLFMDRGGYNEQFF. CDR3 coding DNA: TGTGCCAGCAGCTTATTTATGGACAGGGGTGGTTACAATGAGCAGTTCTTC. The rearrangement joins TRBV7-9 to TRBJ2-1, with 9 bases aligning to TRBD1. The V gene end was trimmed by 2 bases and the J gene end by 4 bases; junction bases not matched to a gene: 9. Germline CDR1 and CDR2: SEHNR and FQNEAQ (reference sequence). The CDR3 loop spans 17 amino acids.

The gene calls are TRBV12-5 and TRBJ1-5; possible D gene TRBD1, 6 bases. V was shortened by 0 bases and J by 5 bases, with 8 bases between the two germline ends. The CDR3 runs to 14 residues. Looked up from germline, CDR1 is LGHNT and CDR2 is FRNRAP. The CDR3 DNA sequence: TGTGCTAGTGGTTTGGTACAGGGATATCAGCCCCAGCATTTT. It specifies CASGLVQGYQPQHF.

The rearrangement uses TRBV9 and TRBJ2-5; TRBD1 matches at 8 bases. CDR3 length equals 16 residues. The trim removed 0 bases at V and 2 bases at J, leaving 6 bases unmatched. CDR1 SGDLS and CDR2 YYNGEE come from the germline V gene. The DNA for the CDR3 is TGTGCCAGCAGCGTAGCGACAGGGGCTTTTCAAGAGACCCAGTACTTC. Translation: CASSVATGAFQETQYF.

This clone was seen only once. CDR3 amino acids: CASSSGTGGSSYEQYF. CDR3 nucleotides: TGTGCCAGCAGCTCCGGGACAGGGGGCAGCTCCTACGAGCAGTACTTC. This chain uses TRBV13 with TRBJ2-7; 12 bases are a match to TRBD1. Trimming cost V 4 bases and J 0 bases; bases outside gene matches: 4. The germline V gene encodes CDR1 PRHDT and CDR2 FYEKMQ (reference sequence). The CDR3 extends over 16 amino acids.

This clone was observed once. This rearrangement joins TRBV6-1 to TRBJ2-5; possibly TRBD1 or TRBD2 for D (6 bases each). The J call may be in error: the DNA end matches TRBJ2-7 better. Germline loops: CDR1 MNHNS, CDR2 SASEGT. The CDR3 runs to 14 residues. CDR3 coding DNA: TGTGCCAGCAGTGAAGTGGGGGGCCCCTACGAGCAGTACTTC. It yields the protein CASSEVGGPYEQYF.

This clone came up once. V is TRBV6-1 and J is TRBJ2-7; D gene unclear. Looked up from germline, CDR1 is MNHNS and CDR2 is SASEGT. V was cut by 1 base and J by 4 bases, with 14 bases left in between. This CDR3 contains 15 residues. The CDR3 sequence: CASSEGSIILYEQYF. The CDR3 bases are TGTGCCAGCAGTGAAGGGAGTATTATTTTGTACGAGCAGTACTTC.

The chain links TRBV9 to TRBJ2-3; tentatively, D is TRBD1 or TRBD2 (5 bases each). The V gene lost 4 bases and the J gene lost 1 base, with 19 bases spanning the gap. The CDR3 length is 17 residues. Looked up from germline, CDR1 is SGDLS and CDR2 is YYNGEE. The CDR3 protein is CASSTRGTAPGTDTQYF. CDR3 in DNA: TGTGCCAGCAGCACTAGAGGGACCGCTCCTGGCACAGATACGCAGTATTTT.

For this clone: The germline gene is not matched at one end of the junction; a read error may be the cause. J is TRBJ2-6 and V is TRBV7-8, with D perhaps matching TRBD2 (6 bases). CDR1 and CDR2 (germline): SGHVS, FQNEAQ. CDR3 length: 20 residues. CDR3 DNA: TGTGCCAGCAGCTTAGTGGGTTTGACGGGACTGTTGTCTGAGGCCAACGTCCTGACTTTC. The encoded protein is CASSLVGLTGLLSEANVLTF.

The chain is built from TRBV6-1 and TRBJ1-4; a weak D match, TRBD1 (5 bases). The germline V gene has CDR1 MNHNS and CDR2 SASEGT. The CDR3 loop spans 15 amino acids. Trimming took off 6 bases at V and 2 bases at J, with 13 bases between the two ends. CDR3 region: CASRGQGSTNEKLFF. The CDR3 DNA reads TGTGCCAGCAGGGGTCAGGGATCGACTAATGAAAAACTGTTTTTT.

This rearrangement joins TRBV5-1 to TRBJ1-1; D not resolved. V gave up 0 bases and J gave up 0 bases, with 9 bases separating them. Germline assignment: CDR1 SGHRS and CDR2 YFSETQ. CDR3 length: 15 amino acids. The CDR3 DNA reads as TGCGCCAGCAGCTTGGGGCAGAACATGAACACTGAAGCTTTCTTT. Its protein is CASSLGQNMNTEAFF.

For the CDR3, the DNA is TGTGCCAGCAGTCCCCACTCCGCCATGAACACTGAAGCTTTCTTT. This sequence encodes CASSPHSAMNTEAFF. This chain connects TRBV7-9 to TRBJ1-1; D remains ambiguous. The ends were cut back, 6 bases at V and 0 bases at J, with 14 bases in the middle. Germline V gives CDR1 SEHNR, CDR2 FQNEAQ (reference sequence). There are 15 residues in the CDR3.

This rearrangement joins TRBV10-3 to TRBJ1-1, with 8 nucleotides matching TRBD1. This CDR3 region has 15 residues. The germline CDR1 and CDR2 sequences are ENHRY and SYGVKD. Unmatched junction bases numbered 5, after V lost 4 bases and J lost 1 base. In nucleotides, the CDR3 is TGTGCCATCAGTGGGGCAGGGGGCTGGAACACTGAAGCTTTCTTT. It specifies CAISGAGGWNTEAFF.

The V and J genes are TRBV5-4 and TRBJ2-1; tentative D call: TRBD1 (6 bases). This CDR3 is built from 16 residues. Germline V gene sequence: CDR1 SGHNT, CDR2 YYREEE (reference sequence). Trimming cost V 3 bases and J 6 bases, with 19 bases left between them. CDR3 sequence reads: CASSYLERAGANEQFF. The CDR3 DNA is TGTGCCAGCAGCTACCTAGAGAGGGCAGGGGCCAATGAGCAGTTCTTC.

The CDR3 region has the DNA TGTGCCAGCAGCTTATCGGGGGGGCGATGGTACGAGCAGTACTTC. It is translated as CASSLSGGRWYEQYF. This sequence joins TRBV7-9 and TRBJ2-7, with 8 bases fitting TRBD2. Germline V CDR1 and CDR2: SEHNR, FQNEAQ (reference sequence). The V segment lost 2 bases and the J segment 4 bases; nucleotides outside the gene matches: 7. The CDR3 runs 15 residues.

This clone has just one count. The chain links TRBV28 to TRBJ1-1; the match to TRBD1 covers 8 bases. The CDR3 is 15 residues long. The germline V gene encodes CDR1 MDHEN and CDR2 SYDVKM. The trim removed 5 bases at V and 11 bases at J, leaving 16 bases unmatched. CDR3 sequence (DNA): TGTGCCAGCAGTGGAATAATAGGACAGGGCTATAGGGCTTTCTTT. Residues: CASSGIIGQGYRAFF.

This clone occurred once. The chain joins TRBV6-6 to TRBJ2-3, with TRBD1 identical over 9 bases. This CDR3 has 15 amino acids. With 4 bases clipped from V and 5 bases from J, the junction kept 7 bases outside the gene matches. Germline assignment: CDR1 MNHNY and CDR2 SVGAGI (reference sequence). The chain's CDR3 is CASSLAGTGQDTQYF. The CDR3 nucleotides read TGTGCCAGCAGTTTGGCCGGGACAGGGCAAGATACGCAGTATTTT.

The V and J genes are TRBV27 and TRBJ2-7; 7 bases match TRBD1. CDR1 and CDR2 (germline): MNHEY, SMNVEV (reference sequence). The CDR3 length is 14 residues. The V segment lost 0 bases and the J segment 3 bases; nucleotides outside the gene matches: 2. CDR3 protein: CASSLSRGHYEQYF. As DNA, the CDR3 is TGTGCCAGCAGTTTATCAAGGGGGCACTACGAGCAGTACTTC.

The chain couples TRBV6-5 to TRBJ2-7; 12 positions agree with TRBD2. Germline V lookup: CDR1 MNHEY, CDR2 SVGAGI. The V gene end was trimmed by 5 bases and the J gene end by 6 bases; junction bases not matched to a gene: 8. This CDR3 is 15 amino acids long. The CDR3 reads CASSTTSGGIIEQYF. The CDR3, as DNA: TGTGCCAGCAGTACGACTAGCGGGGGTATCATCGAGCAGTACTTC.

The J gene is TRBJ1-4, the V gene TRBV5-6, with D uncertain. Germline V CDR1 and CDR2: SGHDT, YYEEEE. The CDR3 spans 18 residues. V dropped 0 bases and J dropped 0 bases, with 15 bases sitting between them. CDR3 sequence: CASSLESNTLATNEKLFF. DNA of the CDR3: TGTGCCAGCAGCTTGGAGTCCAACACTCTTGCAACTAATGAAAAACTGTTTTTT. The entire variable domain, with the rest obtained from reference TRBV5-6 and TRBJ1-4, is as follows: DAGVTQSPTHLIKTRGQQVTLRCSPKSGHDTVSWYQQALGQGPQFIFQYYEEEERQRGNFPDRFSGHQFPNYSSELNVNALLLGDSALYLCASSLESNTLATNEKLFFGSGTQLSVL.

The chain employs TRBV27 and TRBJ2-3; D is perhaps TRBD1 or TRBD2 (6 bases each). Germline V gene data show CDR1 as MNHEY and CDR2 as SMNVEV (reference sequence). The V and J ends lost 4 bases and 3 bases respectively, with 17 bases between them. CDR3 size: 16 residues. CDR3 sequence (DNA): TGTGCCAGCAGTTATCTAGTCGGAGGGGGGACAGATACGCAGTATTTT. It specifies CASSYLVGGGTDTQYF.

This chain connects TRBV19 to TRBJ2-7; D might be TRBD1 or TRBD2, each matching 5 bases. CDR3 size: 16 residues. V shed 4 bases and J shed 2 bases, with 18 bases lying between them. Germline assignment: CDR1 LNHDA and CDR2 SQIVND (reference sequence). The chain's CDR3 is CASSKIGAGTTYEQYF. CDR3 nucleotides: TGTGCCAGTAGTAAAATCGGGGCAGGAACGACCTACGAGCAGTACTTC.

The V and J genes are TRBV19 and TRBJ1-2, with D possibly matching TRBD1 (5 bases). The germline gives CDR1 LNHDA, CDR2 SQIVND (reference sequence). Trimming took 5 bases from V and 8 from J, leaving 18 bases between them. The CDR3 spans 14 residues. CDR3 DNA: TGTGCCAGTAGTTCCGGGACCACCTTAGGCGGCTACACCTTC. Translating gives CASSSGTTLGGYTF.